A single sample is the source of the 21 T cell receptor beta chains below, sequenced in a study of blood T cell repertoires in COVID-19. Clones were sequenced by immunoSEQ multiplex PCR, and TCRdb holds only the in-frame ones, with some missing. The table shows 250,000 to 300,000 clones, with more than 75% occurring only once. Sequencing input: PBMCs or T cells enriched from blood (not recorded which). Receptors originate from a woman in her sixties in a cohort exposed to, infected with or recovered from COVID-19 (not recorded which).

V and J are TRBV19 and TRBJ2-6, with D maybe TRBD1 (6 bases). The CDR3 loop spans 17 amino acids. Germline CDR1 reads LNHDA; CDR2 reads SQIVND (reference sequence). The V and J ends lost 8 bases and 0 bases respectively, with 17 bases between them. In DNA form, the CDR3 reads TGTGCCAGTGGAGTAAGGACAGTGACCTCTGGGGCCAACGTCCTGACTTTC. Protein sequence: CASGVRTVTSGANVLTF. Drawing the rest from reference TRBV19 and TRBJ2-6, the complete variable domain is DGGITQSPKYLFRKEGQNVTLSCEQNLNHDAMYWYRQDPGQGLRLIYYSQIVNDFQKGDIAEGYSVSREKKESFPLTVTSAQKNPTAFYLCASGVRTVTSGANVLTFGAGSRLTVL.

The chain carries TRBV24-1 and TRBJ1-2, with a possible D match to TRBD1 (6 bases). V was cut by 4 bases and J by 2 bases, with 10 bases left in between. CDR3 length: 14 residues. Germline CDR1 KGHDR, CDR2 SFDVKD. CDR3 in DNA: TGTGCCACCAGTGACCTGGACAGCAACTATGGCTACACCTTC. Translation: CATSDLDSNYGYTF.

The chain combines TRBV5-1 with TRBJ2-1; 9 nucleotides line up with TRBD2. Germline V lookup: CDR1 SGHRS, CDR2 YFSETQ. The CDR3 totals 12 residues. V lost 5 bases, J lost 13 bases, and 7 bases stayed unmatched. CDR3 bases: TGCGCCAGCAGGCCTAGCGGGGTGGATCAGTTCTTC. Its protein is CASRPSGVDQFF. Using reference TRBV5-1 and TRBJ2-1 for the parts outside the CDR3, the full variable domain is KAGVTQTPRYLIKTRGQQVTLSCSPISGHRSVSWYQQTPGQGLQFLFEYFSETQRNKGNFPGRFSGRQFSNSRSEMNVSTLELGDSALYLCASRPSGVDQFFGPGTRLTVL.

This clone was found once. The chain uses TRBV5-6 and TRBJ1-4, with 9 bases matching TRBD1. The CDR3 has 15 residues. CDR1 is SGHDT and CDR2 is YYEEEE in the germline V gene. The V gene end was trimmed by 4 bases and the J gene end by 6 bases; junction bases not matched to a gene: 7. CDR3 nucleotide sequence: TGTGCCAGCAGCCACGACAGGGGGAGCTATGAAAAACTGTTTTTT. Translation gives CASSHDRGSYEKLFF.

The chain couples TRBV10-3 to TRBJ1-4; a weak D match, TRBD1 (5 bases). V lost 0 bases, J lost 7 bases, and 12 bases lay in between. The CDR3 totals 15 residues. Germline V lookup: CDR1 ENHRY, CDR2 SYGVKD. CDR3 in amino acids: CAISESTAGFEKLFF. In DNA, the CDR3 is TGTGCCATCAGTGAGTCGACGGCAGGGTTTGAAAAACTGTTTTTT.

The chain couples TRBV3-1 (or the pseudogene TRBV3-2) to TRBJ2-2; 7 positions agree with TRBD2. The V gene's germline CDR1 is LGHDT and CDR2 YNNKEL (reference sequence). The CDR3 length is 16 residues. The J segment lost 4 bases and the V segment lost 6 bases, leaving 11 bases of the junction unmatched. CDR3 in amino acids: CASSSGTRGGTGELFF. The CDR3 DNA follows: TGTGCCAGCAGTTCCGGGACCCGCGGGGGCACCGGGGAGCTGTTTTTT.

Here the CDR3 reads CASSIDLRVPYNEQFF. The CDR3 DNA reads as TGTGCCAGTAGTATAGATTTGAGGGTACCCTACAATGAGCAGTTCTTC. This chain uses TRBV19 with TRBJ2-1; tentative D call: TRBD2 (5 bases). V lost 0 bases to trimming and J lost 2 bases, with 11 bases between them. Germline CDR1 reads LNHDA; CDR2 reads SQIVND (reference sequence). CDR3 length: 16 residues.

The V gene is TRBV6-5, the J gene TRBJ1-5; 7 bases map to TRBD1. CDR1 is MNHEY and CDR2 is SVGAGI in the germline V gene. With V trimmed by 4 bases and J by 2 bases, 8 bases remained unmatched. The CDR3 consists of 16 residues. CDR3 coding DNA: TGTGCCAGCAGTTCCTTAGACAGGGAGGGCAATCAGCCCCAGCATTTT. This gives the protein CASSSLDREGNQPQHF.

J is TRBJ2-1 and V is TRBV7-9; D might be TRBD1 (5 bases). This CDR3 has 14 amino acids. V lost 1 base and J 5 bases, leaving 9 bases between the germline ends. CDR1 SEHNR and CDR2 FQNEAQ come from the germline V gene (reference sequence). The CDR3 bases are TGTGCCAGCAGCTTAGGGGGCGGAGACAATGAGCAGTTCTTC. Its protein is CASSLGGGDNEQFF. Looking up the rest from reference TRBV7-9 and TRBJ2-1 gives the full variable domain: DTGVSQNPRHKITKRGQNVTFRCDPISEHNRLYWYRQTLGQGPEFLTYFQNEAQLEKSRLLSDRFSAERPKGSFSTLEIQRTEQGDSAMYLCASSLGGGDNEQFFGPGTRLTVL.

V is TRBV2 and J is TRBJ1-5; TRBD1 matches at 8 bases. The J segment lost 4 bases and the V segment lost 6 bases, leaving 8 bases of the junction unmatched. CDR3 length: 15 amino acids. From germline, CDR1 is SNHLY and CDR2 FYNNEI. CDR3 sequence reads: CASRTDRGGNQPQHF. CDR3 bases: TGTGCCAGCAGAACAGACAGGGGCGGGAATCAGCCCCAGCATTTT.

This chain connects TRBV28 to TRBJ2-3, with 7 bases fitting TRBD2. Trimming at V came to 3 bases and at J to 5 bases, leaving 5 bases not matched to a gene. Germline V gives CDR1 MDHEN, CDR2 SYDVKM. CDR3 size: 14 residues. The CDR3 sequence is CASSLGGDLDTQYF. The DNA of the CDR3 is TGTGCCAGCAGTTTGGGAGGGGATTTAGATACGCAGTATTTT.

The table lists this clone with a count of one. V and J are TRBV7-8 and TRBJ2-2; a possible D gene is TRBD1 (6 bases). V dropped 3 bases and J dropped 4 bases, with 12 bases sitting between them. Germline CDR1 and CDR2: SGHVS and FQNEAQ. The CDR3 loop spans 15 amino acids. As DNA, the CDR3 is TGTGCCAGCAGCTTTTTCAAACAGGGCACCGGGGAGCTGTTTTTT. This codes for CASSFFKQGTGELFF.

V gene TRBV30 combines with J gene TRBJ2-3; no clear D gene. CDR3 length equals 11 residues. Deletions cut 5 bases from V and 7 bases from J, with 10 bases between. Germline-derived CDR1 and CDR2 are GTSNPN and SVGIG (reference sequence). The DNA for the CDR3 is TGTGCCTGGTCGAGCGAGAATACGCAGTATTTT. It encodes CAWSSENTQYF.

This clone was recorded once. The CDR3 sequence is CASSYPNTYEQYF. The CDR3 bases are TGTGCCAGCAGTTACCCGAACACCTACGAGCAGTACTTC. The rearrangement uses TRBV6-5 and TRBJ2-7, with D hard to call. The V end was cut by 2 bases, the J end by 2 bases, with 7 bases between. This CDR3 region has 13 residues. The germline gives CDR1 MNHEY, CDR2 SVGAGI.

This chain joins TRBV28 and TRBJ1-4; the D gene is possibly TRBD1 (5 bases). Germline CDR1 reads MDHEN; CDR2 reads SYDVKM. CDR3 length: 15 amino acids. With 3 bases removed from V and 6 bases from J, the gap between germline ends came to 14 bases. The CDR3 region is CASSFQGAAHEKLFF. CDR3 coding DNA: TGTGCCAGCAGTTTCCAGGGCGCAGCCCATGAAAAACTGTTTTTT.

This clone was found once. The chain carries TRBV7-3 and TRBJ2-7; TRBD2 agrees at 9 bases. With 5 bases clipped from V and 3 bases from J, the junction kept 11 bases outside the gene matches. The CDR3 length is 16 residues. Germline loops: CDR1 SGHTA, CDR2 FQGTGA. CDR3 protein: CASSHRPGLAIYEQYF. CDR3 nucleotides: TGTGCCAGCAGCCATCGACCGGGACTAGCTATCTACGAGCAGTACTTC.

This CDR3 is CASRKGAGGNTEAFF. The DNA of the CDR3 is TGTGCCAGCAGAAAAGGGGCAGGGGGGAACACTGAAGCTTTCTTT. The chain carries TRBV7-9 and TRBJ1-1, with 7 bases fitting TRBD1. The V and J ends lost 6 bases and 1 base, in that order; junction bases with no gene match: 8. The CDR3 spans 15 residues. The germline V gene encodes CDR1 SEHNR and CDR2 FQNEAQ (reference sequence).

This chain links TRBV9 with TRBJ1-3; D may be TRBD1 (5 bases). The CDR3 covers 18 residues. Germline CDR1 is SGDLS and CDR2 is YYNGEE. V lost 3 bases, J lost 0 bases, and 19 bases lay in between. CDR3 bases: TGTGCCAGCAGCGGTGGGCAGGGAACCCTTCCCTCTGGAAACACCATATATTTT. It codes for CASSGGQGTLPSGNTIYF.

The chain joins TRBV6-5 to TRBJ1-1, with TRBD1 matching over 7 bases. From germline, CDR1 is MNHEY and CDR2 SVGAGI. The length of the CDR3 is 15 residues. V was pared by 6 bases and J by 0 bases, with 7 bases of the junction left unmatched. In DNA form, the CDR3 reads TGTGCCAGCAGACAGGGACAGCGCATGAACACTGAAGCTTTCTTT. Its translation is CASRQGQRMNTEAFF.

Only one count was recorded for this clone. CDR3 region: CASSLAWTGNTEAFF. The CDR3 DNA follows: TGCGCCAGCAGCTTGGCTTGGACAGGGAACACTGAAGCTTTCTTT. J is TRBJ1-1 and V is TRBV5-1; 7 nucleotides align to TRBD1. The CDR3 has 15 amino acids. J was trimmed by 1 base and V by 0 bases; bases with no gene match: 3. Germline CDR1 is SGHRS and CDR2 is YFSETQ. The whole variable domain, filled in from reference TRBV5-1 and TRBJ1-1, reads KAGVTQTPRYLIKTRGQQVTLSCSPISGHRSVSWYQQTPGQGLQFLFEYFSETQRNKGNFPGRFSGRQFSNSRSEMNVSTLELGDSALYLCASSLAWTGNTEAFFGQGTRLTVV.

The rearrangement joins TRBV1 to TRBJ2-3; the table's D call TRBD1 went unverified against the DNA. TRBV1 is an annotated pseudogene. CDR3 size: 11 residues. CDR3 DNA: TGCACCAGCAGCCCCAGAGATACGCAGTATTTT. This translates into CTSSPRDTQYF.